The rows below give T cell receptor beta chains drawn from one sample of a study of PD-L1 blockade in urothelial cancer. Assay used: immunoSEQ multiplex PCR; TCRdb lists only in-frame clones, some missing. Among about 130,000 clones listed, roughly 82% were seen once. The material was PBMCs, obtained around atezolizumab (anti-PD-L1) treatment. The receptors come from a man in his forties or fifties with urothelial cancer. Each CDR3 is given with its conserved first and last residue. The D gene is left open where the match is weak. The size field is filled for only some rows; it gives once, few, many or a size class.

d_call	v_call	clone_size	j_call	cdr3_nt	cdr3_aa
TRBD2	TRBV2	NA	TRBJ2-5	TGTGCCAGCAAGGCTCTCCGCGGGAGGAGGCAAGAGACCCAGTACTTC	CASKALRGRRQETQYF
TRBD2	TRBV11-2	once	TRBJ2-7	TGTGCCAGCAGCCCACGACTAGCGGGACGTTACGAGCAGTACTTC	CASSPRLAGRYEQYF
TRBD2	TRBV5-1	NA	TRBJ2-3	TGCGCCAGCAGCTTGGCCTTGCCCGGACTAGCGGGGGGAGATACGCAGTATTTT	CASSLALPGLAGGDTQYF
NA	TRBV5-1	NA	TRBJ2-1	TGCGCCAGCAGCTTAGCGGTGATCAATGAGCAGTTCTTC	CASSLAVINEQFF
TRBD1	TRBV30	NA	TRBJ1-6	TGTGCCTGGACCTTTGGACAGGGGGGTTCACCCCTCCACTTT	CAWTFGQGGSPLHF
TRBD1	TRBV18	NA	TRBJ1-2	TGTGCCAGCTCACTAGGGACAGAAAACTATGGCTACACCTTC	CASSLGTENYGYTF
TRBD1	TRBV27	NA	TRBJ2-5	TGTGCCAGCAGTTGGGGACAGGGGGCGGAAAAGACCCAGTACTTC	CASSWGQGAEKTQYF
NA	TRBV9	NA	TRBJ2-2	TGTGCCAGCAGCGCCCTAACTGCCGGGGAGCTGTTTTTT	CASSALTAGELFF
NA	TRBV7-9	NA	TRBJ2-4	TGTGCCAGCGGCCTAGGAGAAAACATTCAGTACTTC	CASGLGENIQYF
TRBD2	TRBV4-2	NA	TRBJ2-1	TGTGCCAGCACCCCCTCCCAGCGGGAGTTCGGTGAGCAGTTCTTC	CASTPSQREFGEQFF
TRBD1	TRBV5-5	NA	TRBJ1-5	TGTGCCAGCAGCTTCGAACCGGGACAGGATCAGCCCCAGCATTTT	CASSFEPGQDQPQHF
NA	TRBV5-4	NA	TRBJ2-7	TGTGCCAGCAGCTTGACAGGGGGGGCCTACGAGCAGTACTTC	CASSLTGGAYEQYF
TRBD2	TRBV13	NA	TRBJ2-3	TGTGCCAGCAGCACACGGACTAGCGGGAGAGATACGCAGTATTTT	CASSTRTSGRDTQYF
NA	TRBV2	NA	TRBJ2-2	TGTGCCAGCAGTACCGGGACTTTATCCGGGGAGCTGTTTTTT	CASSTGTLSGELFF
TRBD1	TRBV19	NA	TRBJ1-2	TGTGCCAGTAGTATCGGGACAGGGTTATATGGCTACACCTTC	CASSIGTGLYGYTF
TRBD1	TRBV2	NA	TRBJ2-6	TGTGCCAGCAGTGAACTCGGGACAGGCGGGGCCAACGTCCTGACTTTC	CASSELGTGGANVLTF
NA	TRBV5-8	few	TRBJ2-3	TGTGCCAGCAGGTCCAAGCGGTTCACAGATACGCAGTATTTT	CASRSKRFTDTQYF
NA	TRBV27	NA	TRBJ2-5	TGTGCCAGCAGTTTATACCTAGCAGATCACCAAGAGACCCAGTACTTC	CASSLYLADHQETQYF
TRBD2	TRBV7-2	once	TRBJ2-7	TGTGCCAGCAGCTCACGACTCACGACTAGCGGGAGCTACGAGCAGTACTTC	CASSSRLTTSGSYEQYF
TRBD1	TRBV27	once	TRBJ1-1	TGTGCCAGCAGCCTGACAGGGGCTGAAGCTTTCTTT	CASSLTGAEAFF
NA	TRBV6-5	NA	TRBJ2-1	TGTGCCAGCAGTTACGGGGGGGCAGCTCGCAATGAGCAGTTCTTC	CASSYGGAARNEQFF
TRBD2	TRBV5-1	NA	TRBJ2-1	TGCGCCAGCAGCTTGGGAGCGGGATACAATGAGCAGTTCTTC	CASSLGAGYNEQFF
TRBD1	TRBV27	NA	TRBJ1-3	TGTGCCAGCAGTCAACGACAGGGGGCGGTTGGAAACACCATATATTTT	CASSQRQGAVGNTIYF
TRBD2	TRBV30	NA	TRBJ2-3	TGTGCCTGGAGTGCAGCGGGACCCTCAATTAGCACAGATACGCAGTATTTT	CAWSAAGPSISTDTQYF
TRBD2	TRBV5-1	NA	TRBJ2-7	TGCGCCAGCAGCTTCAGAGCGGGGTCTGGGAACGAGCAGTACTTC	CASSFRAGSGNEQYF
TRBD2	TRBV2	NA	TRBJ2-2	TGTGCCAGTACCGGGACTACCCCGGGCACCGGGGAGCTGTTTTTT	CASTGTTPGTGELFF
NA	TRBV6-5	NA	TRBJ1-4	TGTGCCAGCAGTACAGGGTGGGAAAAACTGTTTTTT	CASSTGWEKLFF
TRBD2	TRBV9	NA	TRBJ2-7	TGTGCCAGCAGCGTAGAGGCTAGCGGGTCTTCCTACGAGCAGTACTTC	CASSVEASGSSYEQYF
TRBD1	TRBV18	NA	TRBJ2-4	TGTGCCAGCTCATCAAGGCAGGGGGCGCTAAACATTCAGTACTTC	CASSSRQGALNIQYF
TRBD2	TRBV4-2	NA	TRBJ2-3	TGTGCCAGCAGCCAAGATGGGGTAGCGGGAGGGCCGGGGGCTAGCACAGATACGCAGTATTTT	CASSQDGVAGGPGASTDTQYF
NA	TRBV28	NA	TRBJ1-6	TGTGCCAGCAGTTTAAGGCCCCGCGGTTCACCCCTCCACTTT	CASSLRPRGSPLHF
TRBD1	TRBV28	NA	TRBJ1-5	TGTGCCAGCAGCTCTGCCAGGGGGCGCGATCAGCCCCAGCATTTT	CASSSARGRDQPQHF
NA	TRBV7-2	once	TRBJ2-7	TGTGCCAGCAGCTTACAGGGTAGCTCCTACGAGCAGTACTTC	CASSLQGSSYEQYF
NA	TRBV15	NA	TRBJ2-1	TGTGCCACCAGCAGTCACGGGGTCGAGCAGTTCTTC	CATSSHGVEQFF
NA	TRBV5-1	NA	TRBJ1-1	TGCGCCAGCAGCTCGAAACCACGGGGTTCCACTGAAGCTTTCTTT	CASSSKPRGSTEAFF
NA	TRBV25-1	NA	TRBJ2-1	TGTGCCAGCAGTGAATATGGGGGAGGTAGTTACAATGAGCAGTTCTTC	CASSEYGGGSYNEQFF
NA	TRBV15	NA	TRBJ1-3	TGTGCCACCAGCGGGCCTATTGGAAACACCATATATTTT	CATSGPIGNTIYF
NA	TRBV27	NA	TRBJ2-7	TGTGCCAGCAGTCAAAGGGGCTCCTACGAGCAGTACTTC	CASSQRGSYEQYF
NA	TRBV19	NA	TRBJ2-7	TGTGCCAGTAGTATCGGCAGGCCACGCTCCTACGAGCAGTACTTC	CASSIGRPRSYEQYF
TRBD2	TRBV7-3	NA	TRBJ2-7	TGTGCCAGCAGCCGGACTAGCGGGAGTTGGTACGAGCAGTACTTC	CASSRTSGSWYEQYF
NA	TRBV11-2	few	TRBJ2-1	TGTGCCAGCAGCCCCCCCGGAGGCTACAATGAGCAGTTCTTC	CASSPPGGYNEQFF
NA	TRBV18	once	TRBJ1-2	TGTGCCAGCTCACCACCGAACGGCTATGGCTACACCTTC	CASSPPNGYGYTF
NA	TRBV28	NA	TRBJ1-5	TGTGCCAGCAGTTTAAAAGCGGAGCCCCAGCATTTT	CASSLKAEPQHF
NA	TRBV28	once	TRBJ1-1	TGTGCCAGCACCACTCCCGGTTTGGACATGAACACTGAAGCTTTCTTT	CASTTPGLDMNTEAFF
TRBD2	TRBV5-1	NA	TRBJ2-7	TGCGCCAGCAGCCCCGGGACTAGCACGTACGAGCAGTACTTC	CASSPGTSTYEQYF
NA	TRBV5-1	once	TRBJ2-1	TGCGCCAGCAGTTCGACGAGAGCGGGACAAAGCGATGAGCAGTTCTTC	CASSSTRAGQSDEQFF
NA	TRBV4-2	few	TRBJ2-1	TGTGCCAGCAGCCAAGAACAGGTCTCCCTAAATGAGCAGTTCTTC	CASSQEQVSLNEQFF
TRBD2	TRBV30	NA	TRBJ2-3	TGTGCCTGGGGACTAGCGATTAGCACAGATACGCAGTATTTT	CAWGLAISTDTQYF
TRBD1	TRBV2	NA	TRBJ2-2	TGTGCCAGCAGCGTTCCGTTGACAGGGAAGGCGAACACCGGGGAGCTGTTTTTT	CASSVPLTGKANTGELFF
TRBD2	TRBV11-2	NA	TRBJ2-3	TGTGCCAGCAGCCCCTCGCGTAGCGGGAGCCCAGATACGCAGTATTTT	CASSPSRSGSPDTQYF
TRBD2	TRBV4-2	NA	TRBJ2-3	TGTGCCAGCAGCGGACTAGCGAGCACAGATACGCAGTATTTT	CASSGLASTDTQYF
TRBD1	TRBV27	NA	TRBJ2-3	TGTGCCAGCAGTCCCTGGGACAGGGCAACAGATACGCAGTATTTT	CASSPWDRATDTQYF
TRBD2	TRBV19	NA	TRBJ2-3	TGTGCCAGTAGTCCCCGGGACTATAAGACAGATACGCAGTATTTT	CASSPRDYKTDTQYF
NA	TRBV28	NA	TRBJ1-2	TGTGCCAGCAGTTCGGGGGGCTGGGGCTATGGCTACACCTTC	CASSSGGWGYGYTF